One sample yielded the 25 T cell receptor beta chains listed below, sequenced in a study of tumor-infiltrating lymphocytes in primary liver carcinoma. They got blood RNA out of unsorted whole blood and also pulled out germline DNA. TCR beta cDNA came from about 450 ng total RNA, primed with a constant-region primer. A slightly modified ARM-PCR protocol with three nested multiplex PCR rounds produced these TCR beta libraries. Forward primers for TRBV1-TRBV30 and a C-beta reverse primer served the first two PCR rounds, at about 11 cycles each. TCRdb independently ran MiXCR on the multiplex PCR reads; one entry per CDR3 protein. The table has a few hundred thousand distinct CDR3 sequences, approximately 58% seen once. The sample was peripheral blood. The receptors were gathered from a young woman with primary liver carcinoma and hepatitis B virus infection.

This rearrangement joins TRBV4-1 to TRBJ2-3; possibly TRBD2 for D (6 bases). Per germline, CDR1 MGHRA and CDR2 YSYEKL. V was pared by 1 base and J by 8 bases, with 22 bases between. The CDR3 runs 17 residues. The CDR3 coding sequence is TGCGCCAGCAGCCAAGGCCTCCGGACTACCGCGGAAGTTACGCAGTATTTT. Translating it yields CASSQGLRTTAEVTQYF.

Concerning this clonotype itself: This may be a read error: a much more frequent sequence differs by one nucleotide. The rearrangement joins TRBV6-5 to TRBJ2-7, with D unclear. Germline CDR1 MNHEY, CDR2 SVGAGI. The CDR3 length is 16 residues. Trimming stripped 6 bases from V and 3 bases from J, with 21 bases between. CDR3 sequence: CASSKYPKAASYEQYF. In nucleotides, the CDR3 is TGTGCCAGCAGCAAATACCCGAAGGCGGCAAGCTACGAGCAGTACTTC.

This clonotype was found a few times. The V call is TRBV6-5, the J call TRBJ2-2; D remains ambiguous. The CDR3 is 12 residues long. Germline-derived CDR1 and CDR2 are MNHEY and SVGAGI. V was pared by 4 bases and J by 9 bases, with 9 bases between. CDR3 region: CASSSGGRELFF. CDR3 nucleotides: TGTGCCAGCAGTTCCGGTGGGAGGGAGCTGTTTTTT.

The sample holds a few counts of this clonotype. The chain joins TRBV13 to TRBJ2-5; 12 positions agree with TRBD2. This CDR3 has 16 amino acids. Germline-derived CDR1 and CDR2 are PRHDT and FYEKMQ (reference sequence). The ends lost 5 bases at V and 7 bases at J; junction bases unmatched: 11. This chain's CDR3 is CASSAGTSGSTGTQYF. As DNA, the CDR3 is TGTGCCAGCAGCGCCGGGACTAGCGGGTCCACAGGGACCCAGTACTTC.

This clonotype was detected only a few times. The chain employs TRBV5-4 and TRBJ2-6; no reliable D call. V was pared by 3 bases and J by 0 bases, with 10 bases between. Germline CDR1 reads SGHNT; CDR2 reads YYREEE (reference sequence). The CDR3 length is 16 residues. In DNA, the CDR3 is TGTGCCAGCAGCTCGGACCCCTCCTCTGGGGCCAACGTCCTGACTTTC. Amino acids: CASSSDPSSGANVLTF.

This clonotype has ten or more counts. The rearrangement joins TRBV29-1 to TRBJ2-7; a weak D match, TRBD1 (5 bases). CDR1 and CDR2 (germline): SQVTM, ANQGSEA. CDR3 size: 11 residues. Trimming removed 5 bases at V and 4 bases at J, with 9 bases between. This CDR3 reads CSVKQVYEQYF. Written as DNA, the CDR3 is TGCAGCGTTAAACAGGTGTACGAGCAGTACTTC.

Concerning this clonotype: This sequence may be a read error, since a much larger clone differs from it by one base. CDR3 coding DNA: TGTGCCAGCAGCCAAGCTGGGGCCAACATCCTGACTTTC. Protein sequence: CASSQAGANILTF. The chain links TRBV14 to TRBJ2-6; the D gene is possibly TRBD1 (5 bases). The CDR3 spans 13 residues. Germline V gene lookup returns CDR1 SGHDN and CDR2 FVKESK.

There are a few counts of this clonotype. The rearrangement links TRBV7-9 to TRBJ2-5, with D hard to call. Trimming stripped 2 bases from V and 1 base from J, with 8 bases between. The CDR3 runs to 14 residues. From germline, CDR1 is SEHNR and CDR2 FQNEAQ (reference sequence). This CDR3 is CASSLLYSQETQYF. Here the CDR3 DNA reads TGTGCCAGCAGCTTACTCTACAGCCAAGAGACCCAGTACTTC.

The rearrangement links TRBV7-8 to TRBJ2-2, with D maybe TRBD1 (6 bases). The CDR3 has 14 amino acids. V was pared by 6 bases and J by 3 bases, with 11 bases between. Germline-derived CDR1 and CDR2 are SGHVS and FQNEAQ. DNA for the CDR3: TGTGCCAGCAGTTATCACAGGGACACCGGGGAGCTGTTTTTT. It codes for CASSYHRDTGELFF.

The chain has TRBV19 and TRBJ2-7; tentative D call: TRBD2 (6 bases). Per germline, CDR1 LNHDA and CDR2 SQIVND (reference sequence). Trimming removed 1 base at V and 1 base at J, with 11 bases between. This CDR3 has 15 residues. The CDR3 DNA reads TGTGCCAGTAGTATAGGCGGGGCGGAATCCTACGAGCAGTACTTC. This codes for CASSIGGAESYEQYF.

Remarks on this clonotype: The CDR3 carries no conserved terminal phenylalanine or tryptophan, so it likely arises from a read error. The rearrangement links TRBV11-2 to TRBJ2-7, with unresolved D. The CDR3 consists of 15 residues. Germline V lookup: CDR1 SGHAT, CDR2 FQNNGV. The CDR3 loop reads CANSVYGSRHYEQYS. DNA for the CDR3: TGTGCCAACAGCGTGTACGGGTCACGCCACTACGAGCAGTACTCC.

This clonotype has more than one count but fewer than ten. The chain links TRBV6-2 or TRBV6-3 to TRBJ2-7; D might be TRBD1 (6 bases). CDR3 length equals 15 residues. From germline, CDR1 is MNHEY and CDR2 SVGEGT. With 7 bases removed from V and 5 bases from J, the gap between germline ends came to 21 bases. In DNA form, the CDR3 reads TGTGCCAGCACCCCGAGTGGCAGGGGAGACAACGAGCAGTACTTC. It yields the protein CASTPSGRGDNEQYF.

Concerning this clonotype itself: One end of the junction fails to match germline, which may point to a read error. The chain links TRBV11-2 to TRBJ1-6; perhaps TRBD1 as D (5 bases). Germline V CDR1 and CDR2: SGHAT, FQNNGV. This CDR3 is 18 amino acids long. This CDR3 is CAGSLVGDRDGPHSPLHF. The CDR3 bases are TGTGCCGGCAGCTTAGTGGGGGACCGGGACGGCCCTCATTCACCCCTCCACTTT. The variable domain in full, completed from reference TRBV11-2 and TRBJ1-6, reads EAGVAQSPRYKIIEKRQSVAFWCNPISGHATLYWYQQILGQGPKLLIQFQNNGVVDDSQLPKDRFSAERLKGVDSTLKIQPAKLEDSAVYLCAGSLVGDRDGPHSPLHFGNGTRLTVT.

The gene calls are TRBV6-6 and TRBJ1-5, with D unresolved. The V end lost 6 bases, the J end lost 1 base, and 13 bases lay between the germline ends. The CDR3 covers 15 residues. Germline V CDR1 and CDR2: MNHNY, SVGAGI (reference sequence). In DNA, the CDR3 is TGTGCCAGCAGCAATCCAGGAATGAGCAATCAGCCCCAGCATTTT. Its translation: CASSNPGMSNQPQHF.

Points on this clonotype: A read error may produce the germline difference seen at one junction end. The chain links TRBV6-5 to TRBJ1-2, with D maybe TRBD1 (5 bases). The CDR3 sequence is 15 residues long. Germline CDR1 MNHEY, CDR2 SVGAGI. The CDR3 is CASKPRRRDFYDYTF. Here the CDR3 DNA reads TGTGCCAGCAAACCTAGGCGCAGGGACTTCTATGACTACACCTTC.

Concerning this clonotype itself: Sequence at one end of the junction differs from germline and may be a read error. This chain connects TRBV6-5 to TRBJ1-2, with unresolved D. The CDR3 consists of 12 residues. From germline, CDR1 is MNHEY and CDR2 SVGAGI. The DNA of the CDR3 is TGTGCCAGCAGTAACTCGGCCGGGGGCTACACCTTC. It specifies CASSNSAGGYTF.

This clonotype was recorded a few times. The rearrangement uses TRBV7-9 and TRBJ1-2, with D possibly matching TRBD1 (6 bases). V lost 0 bases and J lost 6, with 11 bases in between. This CDR3 has 14 residues. The germline CDR1 and CDR2 sequences are SEHNR and FQNEAQ (reference sequence). The CDR3 loop is CASSLASGGHGYTF. The CDR3 DNA reads TGTGCCAGCAGCTTAGCATCGGGGGGGCATGGCTACACCTTC.

This clonotype was counted ten times or more. The chain links TRBV11-2 to TRBJ2-5; 9 nucleotides match TRBD2. V shed 1 base and J 5 bases; nucleotides not matched to a gene: 11. This CDR3 has 17 residues. Germline loops: CDR1 SGHAT, CDR2 FQNNGV. This CDR3 reads CASSLGGSGRSTETQYF. In nucleotides, the CDR3 is TGTGCCAGCAGCTTAGGGGGTAGCGGGAGAAGTACTGAGACCCAGTACTTC.

The chain uses TRBV5-4 and TRBJ2-7; D might be TRBD2 (5 bases). CDR1 and CDR2 from the germline V gene are SGHNT and YYREEE (reference sequence). Trimming shortened V by 0 bases and J by 0 bases, and 13 bases separated the two germline ends. The CDR3 is 16 amino acids. CDR3 nucleotide sequence: TGTGCCAGCAGCTTGGGCCGGACTTCCGTCTCCTACGAGCAGTACTTC. Protein product: CASSLGRTSVSYEQYF. Full variable domain (missing parts from reference TRBV5-4 and TRBJ2-7): ETGVTQSPTHLIKTRGQQVTLRCSSQSGHNTVSWYQQALGQGPQFIFQYYREEENGRGNFPPRFSGLQFPNYSSELNVNALELDDSALYLCASSLGRTSVSYEQYFGPGTRLTVT.

Comment on this clonotype: In this CDR3 the conserved last residue, phenylalanine or tryptophan, is missing, so a read error is likely. The DNA is omitted, as the CDR3 cannot be located on it reliably, and the CDR3 follows TCRdb's listing. The chain employs TRBV2 and TRBJ2-5; the listed D gene, TRBD2, was not tested against the DNA. Including both end residues, the CDR3 is 11 amino acids long. Per germline, CDR1 SNHLY and CDR2 FYNNEI. The CDR3 sequence: CASSGLAGGPL.

Within the sample, this clonotype is large (0.1 to 1%). The chain couples TRBV4-3 to TRBJ1-2; D is unresolved. CDR1 and CDR2 from the germline V gene are LGHNA and YSLEER. V lost 5 bases and J 4 bases, leaving 14 bases between the germline ends. The CDR3 covers 14 residues. The CDR3 loop reads CASSAELEIYGYTF. The CDR3 nucleotides are TGCGCCAGCAGCGCTGAGTTGGAGATCTATGGCTACACCTTC.

The rearrangement uses TRBV29-1 and TRBJ2-2; no clear D gene. V was trimmed by 6 bases and J by 6 bases, leaving 8 bases between them. Germline values: CDR1 SQVTM, CDR2 ANQGSEA. The CDR3 runs 11 residues. In DNA form, the CDR3 reads TGCAGCGTGGACGGGTCCGGGGAGCTGTTTTTT. The encoded protein is CSVDGSGELFF.

This clonotype appeared many times. One end of the junction fails to match germline, which may point to a read error. The gene calls are TRBV5-6 and TRBJ2-3, with 7 bases identical to TRBD1. The CDR3 runs 15 residues. Germline CDR1 SGHDT, CDR2 YYEEEE. In DNA, the CDR3 is TGTGCCACCAGCCGGGACAGCCTTCTTGGTGGTACGCAGTATTTT. Translating gives CATSRDSLLGGTQYF.

This clonotype has just a few counts. The rearrangement joins TRBV6-2 or TRBV6-3 to TRBJ1-1; D unresolved. The germline V gene encodes CDR1 MNHEY and CDR2 SVGEGT. V was shortened by 2 bases and J by 6 bases, with 13 bases between the two germline ends. The CDR3 covers 14 residues. Here the CDR3 DNA reads TGTGCCAGCAGTTACCCCCCCCGGACTTCTGAAGCTTTCTTT. Protein product: CASSYPPRTSEAFF.

This clonotype was detected a few times. A much larger clone lies one base from this, so it may be a read error. The rearrangement uses TRBV5-4 and TRBJ1-2; possibly TRBD1 for D (5 bases). Per the germline V gene, CDR1 is SGHNT and CDR2 is YYREEE (reference sequence). This CDR3 has 14 amino acids. In nucleotides, the CDR3 is TGTGCCATCAGCCGGCAGGGAGTAATTGGGGGCTACACCTTC. Residues: CAISRQGVIGGYTF.